This T cell receptor beta chain was obtained from a study of blood T cell repertoires in COVID-19. Study summary: The samples span acute and convalescent COVID-19 from the United States, Italy and Spain. From T cells, B-cell-depleted T cells, or PBMCs came the material, which was cDNA or gDNA.

Per the original methods: Amplification of reference gene primers provided the estimated nucleated cell counts. The repertoire was sequenced with immunoSEQ multiplex PCR; TCRdb's copy has only in-frame clones and lacks some. V and J calls and clone size are as listed in that table; D and trimming were resolved from the DNA. The sample contains about 130,000 clones, around four fifths of which appear only once. This CDR3 region has 16 residues. With 5 bases removed from V and 7 bases from J, the gap between germline ends came to 23 bases. Germline values: CDR1 SEHNR, CDR2 FQNEAQ (reference sequence). This clone was picked up a small number of times.

The sequence derives from a man aged 35-49 years with active or convalescent COVID-19. Sequenced sample: peripheral blood. The genes are TRBV7-9 and TRBJ1-2, with D possibly matching TRBD1 (5 bases). This CDR3 reads CASSPPSTGSGGGYTF. DNA for the CDR3: TGTGCCAGCAGCCCTCCCTCCACAGGCTCCGGGGGTGGCTACACCTTC.